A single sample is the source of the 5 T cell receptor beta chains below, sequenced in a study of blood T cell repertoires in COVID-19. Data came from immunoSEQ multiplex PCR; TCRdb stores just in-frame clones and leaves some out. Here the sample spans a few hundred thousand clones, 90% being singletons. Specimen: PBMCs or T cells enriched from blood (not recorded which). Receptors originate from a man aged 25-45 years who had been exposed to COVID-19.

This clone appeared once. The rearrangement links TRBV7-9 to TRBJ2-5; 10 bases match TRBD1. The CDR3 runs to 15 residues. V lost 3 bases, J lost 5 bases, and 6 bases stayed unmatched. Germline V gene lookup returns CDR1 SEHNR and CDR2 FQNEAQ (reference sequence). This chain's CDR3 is CASSFPGQGMETQYF. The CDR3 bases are TGTGCCAGCAGCTTCCCGGGACAGGGGATGGAGACCCAGTACTTC.

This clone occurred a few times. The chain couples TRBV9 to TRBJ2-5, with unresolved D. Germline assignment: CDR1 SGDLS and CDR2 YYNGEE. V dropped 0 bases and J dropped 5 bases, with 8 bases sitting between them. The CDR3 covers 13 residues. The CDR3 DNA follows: TGTGCCAGCAGCGTAGCCGTGTCGGAGACCCAGTACTTC. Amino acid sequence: CASSVAVSETQYF.

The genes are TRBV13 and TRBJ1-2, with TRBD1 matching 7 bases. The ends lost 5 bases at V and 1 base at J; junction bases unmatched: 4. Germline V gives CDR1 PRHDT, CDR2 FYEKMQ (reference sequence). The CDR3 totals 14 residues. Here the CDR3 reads CASSHRQGNYGYTF. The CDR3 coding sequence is TGTGCCAGCAGCCATCGACAGGGTAACTATGGCTACACCTTC.

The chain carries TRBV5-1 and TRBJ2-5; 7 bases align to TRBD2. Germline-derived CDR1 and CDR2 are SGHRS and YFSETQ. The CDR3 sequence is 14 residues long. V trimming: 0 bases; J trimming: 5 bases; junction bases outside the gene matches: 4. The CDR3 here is CASSLVGGLETQYF. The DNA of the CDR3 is TGCGCCAGCAGCTTGGTGGGGGGGTTGGAGACCCAGTACTTC.

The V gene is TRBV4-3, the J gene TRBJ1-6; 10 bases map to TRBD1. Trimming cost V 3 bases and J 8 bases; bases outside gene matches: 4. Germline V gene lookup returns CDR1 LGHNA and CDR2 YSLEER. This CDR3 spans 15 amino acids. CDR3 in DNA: TGCGCCAGCAGCCACGGACAGGGGGTGCATTCACCCCTCCACTTT. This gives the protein CASSHGQGVHSPLHF.